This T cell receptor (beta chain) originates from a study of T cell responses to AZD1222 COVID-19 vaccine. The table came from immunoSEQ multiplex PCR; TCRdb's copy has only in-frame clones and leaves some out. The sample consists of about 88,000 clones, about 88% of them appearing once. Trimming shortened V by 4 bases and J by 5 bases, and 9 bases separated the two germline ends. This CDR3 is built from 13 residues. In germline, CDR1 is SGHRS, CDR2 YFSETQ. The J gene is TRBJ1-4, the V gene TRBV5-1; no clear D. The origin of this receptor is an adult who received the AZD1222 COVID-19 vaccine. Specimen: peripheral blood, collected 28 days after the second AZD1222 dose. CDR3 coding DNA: TGCGCCAGCAGCCTTACAGCGAATGAAAAACTGTTTTTT. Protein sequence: CASSLTANEKLFF.